Each of the 14 T cell receptor beta chains below was sequenced from the same sample in a study of regulatory T cells in long-lasting Graves disease. CDR3-region Arm-PCR and iRepertoire HTBI primers produced the TCR beta libraries. TCRdb itself ran the multiplex PCR reads through MiXCR, one entry per CDR3 protein. Here the sample spans fewer than 450,000 distinct CDR3 sequences, roughly 15% being singletons. This sample's time point: newly diagnosed GD, antithyroid drugs for less than 3 months. With RNA extracted from PBMCs as input, the TCR library was made. In addition, the sample was reused for a study of T cells in Graves' hyperthyroidism and ophthalmopathy.

This material consisted of peripheral blood mononuclear cells (PBMCs), taken at new diagnosis, from a patient treated with antithyroid drugs. The receptors were sampled from a woman aged 40 to 50 with Graves disease.

The chain employs TRBV4-2 and TRBJ2-1; the D is unclear. Per the germline V gene, CDR1 is LGHNA and CDR2 is YNFKEQ. This CDR3 comprises 16 residues. V was shortened by 1 base and J by 0 bases, with 10 bases between the two germline ends. CDR3 bases: TGTGCCAGCAGCCAAGGTCCAGAGACCTCCTACAATGAGCAGTTCTTC. This gives the protein CASSQGPETSYNEQFF.

This chain uses TRBV3-1 with TRBJ2-1; D possibly corresponds to TRBD2 (6 bases). The CDR3 sequence is 17 residues long. Trimming took 4 bases from V and 4 from J, leaving 20 bases between them. The germline gives CDR1 LGHDT, CDR2 YNNKEL (reference sequence). The CDR3 loop is CASSPHPWRDSYNEQFF. The CDR3, as DNA: TGTGCCAGCAGCCCCCACCCTTGGCGGGATTCGTACAATGAGCAGTTCTTC.

This clonotype was seen repeatedly, ten times or more. The chain carries TRBV11-2 and TRBJ1-3; 7 bases match TRBD1. V was clipped by 4 bases and J by 4 bases; unmatched bases: 13. Germline CDR1 reads SGHAT; CDR2 reads FQNNGV. CDR3 length: 17 residues. The CDR3 nucleotides read TGTGCCAGCAGCTCATTGACAGGGCCCACGAAGGGAAACACCATATATTTT. It encodes CASSSLTGPTKGNTIYF.

This clonotype showed up just a few times. The J gene is TRBJ2-3, the V gene TRBV20-1; the match to TRBD1 covers 9 bases. V dropped 5 bases and J dropped 5; count of bases not matched to a gene: 14. This CDR3 is 16 amino acids long. Germline values: CDR1 DFQATT, CDR2 SNEGSKA (reference sequence). In nucleotides, the CDR3 is TGCAGTGCTTTGAACAGGGGGCTACAGGCTGGAGATACGCAGTATTTT. Amino acid sequence: CSALNRGLQAGDTQYF.

This clonotype was detected ten times or more. This chain joins TRBV6-1 and TRBJ1-5; D not certain. The CDR3 length is 16 residues. Germline V CDR1 and CDR2: MNHNS, SASEGT. The V gene lost 6 bases and the J gene lost 3 bases, with 18 bases spanning the gap. The CDR3 region has the DNA TGTGCCAGCAGCCCCGAAATGCCTCATTCCAATCAGCCCCAGCATTTT. Translating gives CASSPEMPHSNQPQHF.

Worth noting for this clonotype: Possible read error: a much larger clone is one base away. The chain uses TRBV6-5 and TRBJ2-5; 7 bases agree with TRBD1. This CDR3 is built from 14 residues. Germline V gives CDR1 MNHEY, CDR2 SVGAGI. V shed 4 bases and J 0 bases; nucleotides not matched to a gene: 2. CDR3 residues: CASSFGQDQETQYF. The CDR3 coding sequence is TGTGCCAGCAGTTTCGGACAGGACCAAGAGACCCAGTACTTC.

This clonotype was observed many times. The chain uses TRBV20-1 and TRBJ2-3; 8 nucleotides line up with TRBD2. The CDR3 has 15 residues. The ends lost 4 bases at V and 7 bases at J; junction bases unmatched: 13. Germline-derived CDR1 and CDR2 are DFQATT and SNEGSKA (reference sequence). The CDR3, as DNA: TGCAGTGCTAATGATTACAGCGGGAGTTTGAATACGCAGTATTTT. Protein: CSANDYSGSLNTQYF.

The gene calls are TRBV29-1 and TRBJ1-1; 7 nucleotides align to TRBD1. The junction had 8 bases not matched to a gene; V was cut back by 6 bases and J by 4 bases. CDR1 and CDR2 from the germline V gene are SQVTM and ANQGSEA. The CDR3 extends over 13 amino acids. CDR3 nucleotide sequence: TGCAGCGTGACCTACCCAGGGGGCACTGAAGCTTTCTTT. Translated: CSVTYPGGTEAFF.

Comments on this clonotype: Without the conserved terminal phenylalanine or tryptophan, this CDR3 likely stems from a read error. In DNA, the CDR3 is TGTGCCACCAGTGATCCCGAGTGGCCCCCCAATGAGCAGTTCTCC. Translating it yields CATSDPEWPPNEQFS. The rearrangement links TRBV24-1 to TRBJ2-1, with no clear D. The germline V gene encodes CDR1 KGHDR and CDR2 SFDVKD. V was pared by 3 bases and J by 6 bases, with 14 bases between. The CDR3 covers 15 residues.

This clonotype was counted between two and nine times. The J gene is TRBJ2-7, the V gene TRBV15, with no clear D. CDR1 and CDR2 (germline): LNHNV, YYDKDF (reference sequence). The CDR3 extends over 13 amino acids. Trimming pared 0 bases from V and 7 bases from J, leaving 10 bases between. CDR3 sequence reads: CATSREGIGEQYF. The CDR3 nucleotides read TGTGCCACCAGCAGAGAAGGAATTGGGGAGCAGTACTTC.

The gene calls are TRBV20-1 and TRBJ2-3; 7 positions match TRBD2. The CDR3 covers 15 residues. V shed 3 bases, J shed 2 bases, and the junction held 8 bases outside the gene matches. Germline CDR1 reads DFQATT; CDR2 reads SNEGSKA (reference sequence). CDR3 sequence: CSASLSGSTTDTQYF. The CDR3 nucleotides are TGCAGTGCTAGTCTTAGCGGGTCGACCACAGATACGCAGTATTTT.

This clonotype was detected only a few times. This chain connects TRBV9 to TRBJ2-5; possible D gene TRBD2, 5 bases. Germline V gene sequence: CDR1 SGDLS, CDR2 YYNGEE. V lost 0 bases, J lost 1 base, and 10 bases lay in between. CDR3 length equals 15 residues. DNA of the CDR3: TGTGCCAGCAGCGTAGGGAGCAGCGGCCAAGAGACCCAGTACTTC. Protein sequence: CASSVGSSGQETQYF.

This clonotype has more than one count but fewer than ten. The chain couples TRBV4-1 to TRBJ2-5; D is ambiguous. This CDR3 spans 12 amino acids. The ends were cut back, 1 base at V and 3 bases at J, with 3 bases in the middle. Germline lookup yields CDR1 MGHRA and CDR2 YSYEKL. In DNA form, the CDR3 reads TGCGCCAGCAGCCAAGCGGAAGAGACCCAGTACTTC. Translated: CASSQAEETQYF.

This clonotype came up a few times. The CDR3 DNA reads as TGTGCCGTAAGACTAGCAGGCACCGGGGAGCTGTTTTTT. Amino acids: CAVRLAGTGELFF. The rearrangement joins TRBV10-3 to TRBJ2-2; 7 positions match TRBD2. The CDR3 spans 13 residues. V lost 11 bases, J lost 4 bases, and 7 bases stayed unmatched. Germline CDR1 reads ENHRY; CDR2 reads SYGVKD.